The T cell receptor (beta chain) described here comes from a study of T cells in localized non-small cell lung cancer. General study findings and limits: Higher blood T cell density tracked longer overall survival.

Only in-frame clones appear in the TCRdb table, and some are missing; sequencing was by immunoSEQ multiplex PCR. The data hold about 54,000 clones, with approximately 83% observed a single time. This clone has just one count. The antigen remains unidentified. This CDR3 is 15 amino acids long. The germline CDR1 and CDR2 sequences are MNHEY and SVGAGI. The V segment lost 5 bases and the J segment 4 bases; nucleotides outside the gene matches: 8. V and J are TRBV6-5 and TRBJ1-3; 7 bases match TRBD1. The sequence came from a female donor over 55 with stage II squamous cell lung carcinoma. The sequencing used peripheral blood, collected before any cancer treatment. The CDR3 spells CASSTRGGGGNTIYF. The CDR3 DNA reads TGTGCCAGCAGTACCCGAGGAGGGGGCGGAAACACCATATATTTT.